Shown below are 8 T cell receptor beta chains from a single sample sequenced in a study of blood T cells in healthy people across ages. A second PCR of about 6 to 12 cycles used a sample-barcoded 5' primer and a J-beta primer mix. Each CDR3 protein gets one entry after TCRdb re-called the 5' RACE reads with MiXCR. The sample shows 600,000 or so distinct CDR3 sequences, 25% to 30% of them seen only once. Sequenced sample: blood. The receptors derive from an elderly woman in good health.

The table lists this clonotype with many counts. The V gene is TRBV7-2, the J gene TRBJ2-5; D is perhaps TRBD2 (5 bases). This CDR3 spans 13 amino acids. CDR1 is SGHTA and CDR2 is FQGNSA in the germline V gene. The germline V and J ends were trimmed by 3 bases and 9 bases, with 14 bases remaining between them. Written as DNA, the CDR3 is TGTGCCAGCAGCTTCGACGGGGTTCAGTCCCAGTACTTC. Residues: CASSFDGVQSQYF.

The V call is TRBV4-3, the J call TRBJ2-2, with D unresolved. The CDR3 runs 16 residues. Germline lookup yields CDR1 LGHNA and CDR2 YSLEER. V was clipped by 1 base and J by 1 base, with 10 bases between them. The CDR3 protein is CASSQGFGLNTGELFF. CDR3 DNA sequence: TGCGCCAGCAGCCAAGGATTCGGGCTGAACACCGGGGAGCTGTTTTTT.

This chain joins TRBV6-1 and TRBJ2-3, with TRBD2 matching 12 bases. Per the germline V gene, CDR1 is MNHNS and CDR2 is SASEGT. The CDR3 consists of 16 residues. V lost 11 bases to trimming and J lost 4 bases; unmatched junction nucleotides: 13. CDR3 sequence: CASGPTSGGQADTQYF. CDR3 nucleotide sequence: TGTGCCTCCGGCCCTACTAGCGGGGGGCAAGCAGATACGCAGTATTTT.

This clonotype was seen ten or more times. The chain carries TRBV9 and TRBJ2-1; 10 bases fit TRBD1. After removal of 0 bases from V and 3 bases from J, the junction contained 3 bases not matched to a gene. The CDR3 has 16 amino acids. Germline V gene data show CDR1 as SGDLS and CDR2 as YYNGEE. The CDR3 coding sequence is TGTGCCAGCAGCGTAGGGGGACAGGGGATCTACAATGAGCAGTTCTTC. Translating it yields CASSVGGQGIYNEQFF.

This clonotype appeared a few times. The rearrangement uses TRBV30 and TRBJ1-1; D call uncertain. Germline CDR1 and CDR2: GTSNPN and SVGIG (reference sequence). CDR3 length: 14 residues. The ends were cut back, 2 bases at V and 4 bases at J, with 14 bases in the middle. Here the CDR3 reads CAWSPAPGSTEAFF. CDR3 DNA: TGTGCCTGGAGTCCGGCCCCGGGGTCCACTGAAGCTTTCTTT.

This clonotype was seen a few times. The rearrangement joins TRBV29-1 to TRBJ2-2, with D uncertain. The CDR3 consists of 14 residues. V lost 7 bases to trimming and J lost 3 bases, with 15 bases between them. CDR1 is SQVTM and CDR2 is ANQGSEA in the germline V gene. CDR3: CSAATGVDTGELFF. In DNA form, the CDR3 reads TGCAGCGCCGCGACTGGGGTGGACACCGGGGAGCTGTTTTTT.

This chain joins TRBV18 and TRBJ1-1; tentative D call: TRBD1 (6 bases). With 3 bases removed from V and 4 bases from J, the gap between germline ends came to 24 bases. The CDR3 extends over 18 amino acids. The V gene's germline CDR1 is KGHSH and CDR2 LQKENI. Here the CDR3 reads CASSPIFSAGEYSTEAFF. For the CDR3, the DNA is TGTGCCAGCTCACCTATCTTTAGCGCAGGGGAATACAGCACTGAAGCTTTCTTT.

A few counts support this clonotype. This could be a read error, since a much larger clone is one nucleotide away. The chain employs TRBV20-1 and TRBJ2-1; 8 bases match TRBD1. The J call may be mistaken, given a closer DNA end match to TRBJ2-7. This CDR3 is built from 13 residues. The germline gives CDR1 DFQATT, CDR2 SNEGSKA (reference sequence). The CDR3 reads CSARQGADNEQYF. The CDR3 nucleotides read TGCAGTGCTAGACAGGGGGCCGACAATGAGCAGTACTTC.